This TCR beta chain was observed in a study of blood T cell repertoires in COVID-19. At the level of the study: Collection of acute and convalescent COVID-19 samples took place in the United States, Italy and Spain. T cells, B-cell-depleted T cells, or PBMCs supplied cDNA or gDNA.

Patients in Seattle were enrolled during active infection, then followed longitudinally. Original data processing: Reference gene primer amplification gave estimated nucleated cell counts. Assay used: immunoSEQ multiplex PCR; TCRdb lists only in-frame clones, some missing. The V and J calls and clone size come from that table; D and trimming were worked out from the DNA. The sample consists of around 37,000 clones, around 84% of them appearing once. Germline CDR1 is SGHNT and CDR2 is YYREEE (reference sequence). The ends were cut back, 0 bases at V and 7 bases at J, with 20 bases in the middle. The CDR3 length is 16 residues.

The genes are TRBV5-4 and TRBJ2-7; weak D call: TRBD2 (5 bases). The receptor was isolated from a man between 60 and 75 years old with COVID-19, enrolled during active disease. Sample: peripheral blood. The CDR3 reads CASSLAGLDWAGEQYF. CDR3 bases: TGTGCCAGCAGCTTGGCCGGGTTGGACTGGGCGGGTGAGCAGTACTTC.